Listed below are T cell receptor beta chains from one sample, sequenced in a study of cytomegalovirus exposure and HLA in healthy donors. Method: immunoSEQ multiplex PCR; TCRdb's copy keeps in-frame clones and lacks some. Found here are roughly 120,000 clones, 80% of them singletons; the top ten hold approximately 8.8%. Sequenced sample: PBMCs. The receptor set was obtained from a female donor in good health and CMV-seropositive. Both conserved end residues are part of each CDR3. D genes are given only for firm matches. Part of the rows lack a size; the others show once, few, many or a class for expanded clones.

size: few
V: TRBV5-8
J: TRBJ1-4
D: .
DNA: TGTGCCAGCAGCCTACAGGTCTTTAATGAAAAACTGTTTTTT
CDR3: CASSLQVFNEKLFF

size: once
V: TRBV29-1
J: TRBJ1-1
D: .
DNA: TGCAGCCACTACGAGACAGCCTTGAACACTGAAGCTTTCTTT
CDR3: CSHYETALNTEAFF

size: .
V: TRBV29-1
J: TRBJ2-1
D: TRBD1
DNA: TGCAGCGTTGAAGTCGGGACAGGGCGCTCATACAATGAGCAGTTCTTC
CDR3: CSVEVGTGRSYNEQFF

size: .
V: TRBV6-1
J: TRBJ2-1
D: TRBD2
DNA: TGTGCCAGCAGGGGACTAGCGGGGGATAATGAGCAGTTCTTC
CDR3: CASRGLAGDNEQFF

size: .
V: TRBV5-1
J: TRBJ2-5
D: TRBD2
DNA: TGCGCCAGCAGCTTGGCGAGTAGCGGGGGGTCTGAGACCCAGTACTTC
CDR3: CASSLASSGGSETQYF

size: .
V: TRBV5-6
J: TRBJ1-5
D: TRBD1
DNA: TGTGCCAGCAGCTTGGGCACAGGGGGGGTCCAGCCCCAGCATTTT
CDR3: CASSLGTGGVQPQHF

size: .
V: TRBV6-1
J: TRBJ2-7
D: TRBD2
DNA: TGTGCCAGCAGTGAGTACGGGACTAGCATCTACGAGCAGTACTTC
CDR3: CASSEYGTSIYEQYF

size: .
V: TRBV6-6
J: TRBJ2-7
D: .
DNA: TGTGCCAGCAGGTATCGAGAGACTAGGCGAATCGACGAGCAGTACTTC
CDR3: CASRYRETRRIDEQYF

size: .
V: TRBV15
J: TRBJ2-7
D: .
DNA: TGTGCCACCAGCAGAGATCCGGGAAGGGAGCAGTACTTC
CDR3: CATSRDPGREQYF

size: .
V: TRBV30
J: TRBJ1-2
D: .
DNA: TGTGCCTGGAGTACACCTAGGACAGCCAAATACTATGGCTACACCTTC
CDR3: CAWSTPRTAKYYGYTF

size: .
V: TRBV27
J: TRBJ2-5
D: TRBD1
DNA: TGTGCCAGCAGTCCCCTGACAGGGGAAGAGACCCAGTACTTC
CDR3: CASSPLTGEETQYF

size: .
V: TRBV11-2
J: TRBJ1-1
D: .
DNA: TGTGCCAGCAGCTCCGCCACAGGGGAAGCTTTCTTT
CDR3: CASSSATGEAFF

size: many
V: TRBV6-5
J: TRBJ1-1
D: TRBD1
DNA: TGTGCCAGCAGTTCCCGGACAGGAATAAACACTGAAGCTTTCTTT
CDR3: CASSSRTGINTEAFF

size: .
V: TRBV10-1
J: TRBJ2-7
D: .
DNA: TGCGCCAGCTCTTACGAGCAGTACTTC
CDR3: CASSYEQYF

size: .
V: TRBV7-2
J: TRBJ2-7
D: .
DNA: TGTGCCAGCAGCTCGCTGGCTGAGCAGTACTTC
CDR3: CASSSLAEQYF

size: .
V: TRBV7-2
J: TRBJ2-1
D: TRBD1
DNA: TGTGCCAGCAGCACAGGGACAGCGTTCGTCGGTGGGCAGTTCTTC
CDR3: CASSTGTAFVGGQFF

size: .
V: TRBV27
J: TRBJ2-3
D: TRBD2
DNA: TGTGCCAGCAGTTTGAGGGAGCGGGGGCCCACAGATACGCAGTATTTT
CDR3: CASSLRERGPTDTQYF

size: .
V: TRBV19
J: TRBJ1-5
D: .
DNA: TGTGCCAGTAAGGAGCGGGGCGGGGGTAATCAGCCCCAGCATTTT
CDR3: CASKERGGGNQPQHF

size: .
V: TRBV10-2
J: TRBJ2-5
D: .
DNA: TGCGCCAGCAGTGCGCAGATCCAAGAGACCCAGTACTTC
CDR3: CASSAQIQETQYF

size: few
V: TRBV10-3
J: TRBJ1-1
D: TRBD1
DNA: TGTGCCGTAAAGGGACAGGGGGCGTCCACTGAAGCTTTCTTT
CDR3: CAVKGQGASTEAFF

size: .
V: TRBV18
J: TRBJ1-4
D: .
DNA: TGTGCCAGCTCAACGGACACCGAACTGTTTTTT
CDR3: CASSTDTELFF

size: .
V: TRBV9
J: TRBJ2-3
D: TRBD2
DNA: TGTGCCAGCAGCGTCCGACTAGCGGGGGGGCTAGATACGCAGTATTTT
CDR3: CASSVRLAGGLDTQYF

size: .
V: TRBV13
J: TRBJ2-4
D: TRBD2
DNA: TGTGCCAGCAGGAGGCTAGCGGGAGCCGGGGCCAAAAACATTCAGTACTTC
CDR3: CASRRLAGAGAKNIQYF

size: .
V: TRBV7-2
J: TRBJ1-3
D: .
DNA: TGTGCCAGCAGCCCAAATCGGGACTGGGTTCTCTCCGTAGGGAGCACCATATATTTT
CDR3: CASSPNRDWVLSVGSTIYF

size: .
V: TRBV19
J: TRBJ1-3
D: .
DNA: TGTGCCAGTAGTTCCAGAAACACCATATATTTT
CDR3: CASSSRNTIYF

size: .
V: TRBV30
J: TRBJ1-6
D: .
DNA: TGTGCCTGCAGCGAAACCGAGTATAATTCACCCCTCCACTTT
CDR3: CACSETEYNSPLHF

size: .
V: TRBV7-8
J: TRBJ1-4
D: TRBD1
DNA: TGTGCCAGCAGCTCCTCGGGACAGTCTGAAAAACTGTTTTTT
CDR3: CASSSSGQSEKLFF

size: few
V: TRBV19
J: TRBJ1-4
D: TRBD1
DNA: TGTGCCAGCCGCGGGGACAGTTATACAGAAAAACTGTTTTTT
CDR3: CASRGDSYTEKLFF